The TCR beta chain described here comes from a study of T cell changes during pregnancy in multiple sclerosis. Clones were sequenced by immunoSEQ multiplex PCR, and TCRdb holds only the in-frame ones, with some missing. The sample shows over 35,000 clones, about 88% of them seen only once. Germline CDR1 is WNHNN and CDR2 is SYGVQD (reference sequence). Trimming took 11 bases from V and 7 from J; bases not matched to a gene: 10. The CDR3 runs to 13 residues. The V call is TRBV10-1, the J call TRBJ1-4; 7 bases fit TRBD1. The sequencing here drew on CD4+ T cells from peripheral blood mononuclear cells, taken in the first trimester of pregnancy. The sequence was obtained from a female donor with multiple sclerosis, enrolled in a pregnancy study. The CDR3 DNA reads as TGCGCCCAAGGGAGACAGGGTTGTGAAAAACTGTTTTTT. As protein: CAQGRQGCEKLFF.